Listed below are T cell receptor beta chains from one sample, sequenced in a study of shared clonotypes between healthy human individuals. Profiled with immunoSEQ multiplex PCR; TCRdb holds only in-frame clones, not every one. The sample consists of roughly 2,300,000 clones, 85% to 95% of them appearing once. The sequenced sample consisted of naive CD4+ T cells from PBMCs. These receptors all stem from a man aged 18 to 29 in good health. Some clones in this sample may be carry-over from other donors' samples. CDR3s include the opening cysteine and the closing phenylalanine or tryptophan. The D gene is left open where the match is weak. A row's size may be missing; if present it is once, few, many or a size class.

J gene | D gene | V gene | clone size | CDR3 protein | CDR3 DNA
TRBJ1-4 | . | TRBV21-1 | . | CASSKPGQGDEKLFF | TGTGCCAGCAGCAAACCGGGACAGGGAGATGAAAAACTGTTTTTT
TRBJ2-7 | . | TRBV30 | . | CAWSVDRPREQYF | TGTGCCTGGAGTGTAGATCGTCCCCGCGAGCAGTACTTC
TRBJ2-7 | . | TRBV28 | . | CASSSSAGEYF | TGTGCCAGCAGTTCGTCGGCGGGCGAGTACTTC
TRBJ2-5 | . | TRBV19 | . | CASSIGGLETQYF | TGTGCCAGTAGTATCGGCGGGCTGGAGACCCAGTACTTC
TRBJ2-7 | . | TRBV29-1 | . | CSASTSSYEQYF | TGCAGCGCGAGTACTTCATCCTACGAGCAGTACTTC
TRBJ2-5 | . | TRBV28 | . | CASSFPKQETQYF | TGTGCCAGCAGTTTCCCTAAACAAGAGACCCAGTACTTC
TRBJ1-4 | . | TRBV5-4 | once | CASSSGGETDEKLFF | TGTGCCAGCAGCTCGGGGGGGGAAACGGATGAAAAACTGTTTTTT
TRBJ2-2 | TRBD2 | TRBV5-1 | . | CASSRTTSLYTGELFF | TGCGCCAGCAGCCGGACGACTAGCTTATACACCGGGGAGCTGTTTTTT
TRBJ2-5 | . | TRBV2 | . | CASSPIRETQYF | TGTGCCAGCAGCCCTATCCGCGAGACCCAGTACTTC
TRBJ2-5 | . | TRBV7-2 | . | CATGPYSGTQYF | TGTGCCACCGGTCCCTATAGTGGGACCCAGTACTTC
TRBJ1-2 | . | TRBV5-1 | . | CASSLDQTGYTF | TGCGCCAGCAGCTTGGATCAGACTGGCTACACCTTC
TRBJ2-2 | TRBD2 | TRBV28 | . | CASSPLAFLAGASGTGELFF | TGTGCCAGCAGTCCTCTCGCCTTTCTAGCGGGTGCTTCAGGTACCGGGGAGCTGTTTTTT
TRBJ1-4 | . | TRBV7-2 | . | CASSLVWSNEKLFF | TGTGCCAGCAGCTTAGTTTGGAGTAATGAAAAACTGTTTTTT
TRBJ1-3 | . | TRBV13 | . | CASSRISGNTIYF | TGTGCCAGCAGCCGGATCTCTGGAAACACCATATATTTT
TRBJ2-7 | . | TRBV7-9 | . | CASSLIRSYEQYF | TGTGCCAGCAGCTTAATCCGGAGCTACGAGCAGTACTTC
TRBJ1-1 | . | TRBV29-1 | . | CSVDRNAMNTEAFF | TGCAGCGTCGACAGGAACGCGATGAACACTGAAGCTTTCTTT
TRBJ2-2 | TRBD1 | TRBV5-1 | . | CASSPGQGRGTGELFF | TGCGCCAGCAGCCCGGGACAGGGCAGGGGGACCGGGGAGCTGTTTTTT